This is a list of T cell receptor beta chains from one sample in a study of shared clonotypes between healthy human individuals. Using immunoSEQ multiplex PCR, the repertoire was profiled, and TCRdb retains in-frame clones only, with some absent. The repertoire includes about 520,000 clones, 78% of them detected once, and 12% sits in the top ten. The sample consisted of PBMCs. Receptors originate from a woman aged 40-49 years in good health. Some clones in this sample may be carry-over from other donors' samples. The CDR3 runs from the conserved cysteine through the conserved F or W. D genes are given only for firm matches. Clone size appears in some rows only: once, few, many, or a class for an expanded clone.

d_gene: NA; v_gene: TRBV28; abundance: NA; j_gene: TRBJ2-1; CDR3nt: TGTGCCAGCAGTTTTGGTAGCTCCTACAATGAGCAGTTCTTC; CDR3aa: CASSFGSSYNEQFF
d_gene: NA; v_gene: TRBV7-2; abundance: NA; j_gene: TRBJ2-3; CDR3nt: TGTGCCAGCAGCTTAGATCGGCAGCCCACAGATACGCAGTATTTT; CDR3aa: CASSLDRQPTDTQYF
d_gene: NA; v_gene: TRBV6-6; abundance: few; j_gene: TRBJ2-7; CDR3nt: TGTGCCAGCAGTCAAGGGGTGCCGGGACTCCCCTACGAGCAGTACTTC; CDR3aa: CASSQGVPGLPYEQYF
d_gene: NA; v_gene: TRBV6-1; abundance: NA; j_gene: TRBJ1-1; CDR3nt: TGTGCCAGCAGTACTAGCAGGCGGGGAGCTGAAGCTTTCTTT; CDR3aa: CASSTSRRGAEAFF
d_gene: NA; v_gene: TRBV14; abundance: NA; j_gene: TRBJ2-7; CDR3nt: TGTGCCAGCAGCCCTCTCAATTACAGGGTTATCTCCTACGAGCAGTACTTC; CDR3aa: CASSPLNYRVISYEQYF
d_gene: NA; v_gene: TRBV6-1; abundance: NA; j_gene: TRBJ2-5; CDR3nt: TGTGCCAGCCGTCTTCAAGAGACCCAGTACTTC; CDR3aa: CASRLQETQYF
d_gene: NA; v_gene: TRBV6-5; abundance: NA; j_gene: TRBJ2-3; CDR3nt: TGTGCCAGCGCCCGGGGGGATACGCAGTATTTT; CDR3aa: CASARGDTQYF
d_gene: TRBD2; v_gene: TRBV2; abundance: NA; j_gene: TRBJ2-1; CDR3nt: TGTGCCAGCCGAATCTCTAGCGGTAGACTGTTCTTC; CDR3aa: CASRISSGRLFF
d_gene: NA; v_gene: TRBV10-1; abundance: NA; j_gene: TRBJ1-3; CDR3nt: TGCGCCAGCAGTGAGTCGACTGGAAACACCATATATTTT; CDR3aa: CASSESTGNTIYF
d_gene: NA; v_gene: TRBV6-1; abundance: NA; j_gene: TRBJ2-7; CDR3nt: TGTGCCAGCATTCTACAGCAACGGGGCTACGAGCAGTACTTC; CDR3aa: CASILQQRGYEQYF
d_gene: NA; v_gene: TRBV2; abundance: NA; j_gene: TRBJ2-7; CDR3nt: TGTGCCAGCACCAGGTCCGTGCAATCAGACGAGCAGTACTTC; CDR3aa: CASTRSVQSDEQYF
d_gene: NA; v_gene: TRBV6-4; abundance: NA; j_gene: TRBJ2-1; CDR3nt: TGTGCCAGCAGTACCTCTCCGGAGGGTGAGCAGTTCTTC; CDR3aa: CASSTSPEGEQFF
d_gene: NA; v_gene: TRBV5-6; abundance: NA; j_gene: TRBJ2-2; CDR3nt: TGTGCCAGCAGCTTGGAGCACGGGACACTGTACACCGGGGAGCTGTTTTTT; CDR3aa: CASSLEHGTLYTGELFF
d_gene: NA; v_gene: TRBV5-1; abundance: NA; j_gene: TRBJ1-1; CDR3nt: TGCGCCAGCAGCTTGGTTCCCCAGGGTCTGACTGAAGCTTTCTTT; CDR3aa: CASSLVPQGLTEAFF